Following are 7 T cell receptor beta chains from one sample sequenced in a study of blood T cell repertoires in COVID-19. The data were produced by immunoSEQ multiplex PCR, yet TCRdb's version contains in-frame clones alone and is incomplete. Of hundreds of thousands of clones detected, roughly 87% appear once; the ten largest clones hold approximately 12%. Sequenced input: peripheral blood. These TCRs come from a woman aged 18-35 years who had recovered from COVID-19.

This chain links TRBV6-5 with TRBJ2-7, with 8 bases fitting TRBD1. This CDR3 region has 15 residues. CDR1 is MNHEY and CDR2 is SVGAGI in the germline V gene. V trimming: 5 bases; J trimming: 3 bases; junction bases outside the gene matches: 9. The CDR3 here is CASSPRGDRHYEQYF. The CDR3 region has the DNA TGTGCCAGCAGTCCCCGAGGGGACAGGCACTACGAGCAGTACTTC.

The J gene is TRBJ2-1, the V gene TRBV30; 13 bases map to TRBD2. The CDR3 is 17 amino acids. V lost 4 bases, J lost 2 bases, and 8 bases stayed unmatched. Germline V lookup: CDR1 GTSNPN, CDR2 SVGIG (reference sequence). In DNA, the CDR3 is TGTGCCTGGAAGTTTCCAGGGACTAGCGGGACCTACAATGAGCAGTTCTTC. This translates into CAWKFPGTSGTYNEQFF.

This clone appeared once. This rearrangement joins TRBV12-5 to TRBJ1-4, with D unclear. Germline V gene sequence: CDR1 LGHNT, CDR2 FRNRAP. The CDR3 covers 16 residues. Trimming removed 0 bases at V and 0 bases at J, with 8 bases between. CDR3 in DNA: TGTGCTAGTGGTTTGGTAGGACTGCCAACTAATGAAAAACTGTTTTTT. It encodes CASGLVGLPTNEKLFF.

This clone was found once. J is TRBJ1-2 and V is TRBV21-1; the DNA was not compared with TRBD1, the D call given in the table. TRBV21-1 is described as a pseudogene. This CDR3 comprises 16 residues. The CDR3 reads CASSKPPRQGWYGYTF. The CDR3 coding sequence is TGTGCCAGCAGCAAACCCCCTCGACAGGGCTGGTATGGCTACACCTTC.

As for this clone: An end of the junction does not agree with germline; a read error may underlie this. The chain is built from TRBV30 and TRBJ2-1, with D possibly being TRBD2 (5 bases). CDR1 and CDR2 (germline): GTSNPN, SVGIG (reference sequence). This CDR3 is 14 amino acids long. The CDR3: CAWEAGRHDKEQFF. CDR3 nucleotides: TGTGCCTGGGAGGCGGGTAGACATGACAAGGAGCAGTTCTTC.

The chain employs TRBV18 and TRBJ2-5; 12 bases line up with TRBD2. The V gene end was trimmed by 1 base and the J gene end by 5 bases; junction bases not matched to a gene: 11. The CDR3 has 18 residues. Germline V lookup: CDR1 KGHSH, CDR2 LQKENI. As DNA, the CDR3 is TGTGCCAGCTCACCACTGACGCCGACTAGCGGGAGTGGGGAGACCCAGTACTTC. This sequence encodes CASSPLTPTSGSGETQYF. The entire variable domain, with the rest obtained from reference TRBV18 and TRBJ2-5, is as follows: NAGVMQNPRHLVRRRGQEARLRCSPMKGHSHVYWYRQLPEEGLKFMVYLQKENIIDESGMPKERFSAEFPKEGPSILRIQQVVRGDSAAYFCASSPLTPTSGSGETQYFGPGTRLLVL.

The chain uses TRBV19 and TRBJ2-7, with a tentative D call TRBD1 (6 bases). CDR1 and CDR2 from the germline V gene are LNHDA and SQIVND (reference sequence). V lost 2 bases and J 1 base, leaving 12 bases between the germline ends. CDR3 size: 15 residues. CDR3 coding DNA: TGTGCCAGTAGTATAACCACAGGGCCATCCTACGAGCAGTACTTC. This gives the protein CASSITTGPSYEQYF.